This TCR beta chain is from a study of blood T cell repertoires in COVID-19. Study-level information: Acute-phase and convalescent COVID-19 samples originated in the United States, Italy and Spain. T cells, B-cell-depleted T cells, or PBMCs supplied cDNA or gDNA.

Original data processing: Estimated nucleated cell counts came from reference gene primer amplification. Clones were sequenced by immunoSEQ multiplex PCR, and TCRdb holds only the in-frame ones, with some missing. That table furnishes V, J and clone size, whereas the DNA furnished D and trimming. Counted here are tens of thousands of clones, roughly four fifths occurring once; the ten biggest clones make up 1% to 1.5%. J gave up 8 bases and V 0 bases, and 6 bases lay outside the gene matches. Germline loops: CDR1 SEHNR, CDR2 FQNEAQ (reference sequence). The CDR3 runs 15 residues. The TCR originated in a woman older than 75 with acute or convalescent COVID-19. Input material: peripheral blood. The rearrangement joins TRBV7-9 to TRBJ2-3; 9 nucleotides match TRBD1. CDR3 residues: CASSLAVTGGGTQYF. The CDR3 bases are TGTGCCAGCAGCTTAGCGGTGACAGGGGGTGGTACGCAGTATTTT.